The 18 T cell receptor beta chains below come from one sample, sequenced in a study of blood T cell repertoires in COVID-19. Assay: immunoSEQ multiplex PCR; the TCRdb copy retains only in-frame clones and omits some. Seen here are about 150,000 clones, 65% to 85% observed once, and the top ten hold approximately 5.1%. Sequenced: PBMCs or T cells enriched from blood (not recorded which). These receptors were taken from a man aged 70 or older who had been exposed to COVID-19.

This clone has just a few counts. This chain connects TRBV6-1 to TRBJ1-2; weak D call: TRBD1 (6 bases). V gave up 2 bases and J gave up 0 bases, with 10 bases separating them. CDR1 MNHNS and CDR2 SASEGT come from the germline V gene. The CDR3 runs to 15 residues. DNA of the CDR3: TGTGCCAGCAGTGAACCGGGACACTCTAACTATGGCTACACCTTC. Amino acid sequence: CASSEPGHSNYGYTF.

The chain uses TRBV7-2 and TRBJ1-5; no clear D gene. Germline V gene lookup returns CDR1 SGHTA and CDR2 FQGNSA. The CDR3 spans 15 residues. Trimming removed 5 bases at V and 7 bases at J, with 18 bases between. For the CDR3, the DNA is TGTGCCAGCAGCCCTCCGGGGTTCCCGCGACAGCCCCAGCATTTT. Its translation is CASSPPGFPRQPQHF.

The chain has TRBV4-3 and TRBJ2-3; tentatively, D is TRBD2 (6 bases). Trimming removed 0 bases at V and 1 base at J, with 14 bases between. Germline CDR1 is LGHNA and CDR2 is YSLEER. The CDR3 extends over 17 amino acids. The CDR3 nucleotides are TGCGCCAGCAGCCAAGATCGAGGGAGGCGCCGCACAGATACGCAGTATTTT. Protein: CASSQDRGRRRTDTQYF.

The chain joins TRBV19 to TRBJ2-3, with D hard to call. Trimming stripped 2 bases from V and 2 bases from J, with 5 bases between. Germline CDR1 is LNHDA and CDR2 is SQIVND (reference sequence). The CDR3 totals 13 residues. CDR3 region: CASSILITDTQYF. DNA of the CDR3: TGTGCCAGTAGTATACTTATCACAGATACGCAGTATTTT.

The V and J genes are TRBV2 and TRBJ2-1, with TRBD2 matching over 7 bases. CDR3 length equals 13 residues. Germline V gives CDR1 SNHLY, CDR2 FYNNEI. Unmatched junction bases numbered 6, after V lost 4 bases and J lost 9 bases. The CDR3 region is CASSATSRSEQFF. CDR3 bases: TGTGCCAGCAGTGCGACTAGCCGCAGTGAGCAGTTCTTC.

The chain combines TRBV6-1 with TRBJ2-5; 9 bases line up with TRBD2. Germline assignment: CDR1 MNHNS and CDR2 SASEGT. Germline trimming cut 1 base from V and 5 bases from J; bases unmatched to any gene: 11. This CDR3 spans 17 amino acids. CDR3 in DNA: TGTGCCAGCAGTGAAGTTCCCCCGGGACTAGCAAAGGAGACCCAGTACTTC. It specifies CASSEVPPGLAKETQYF.

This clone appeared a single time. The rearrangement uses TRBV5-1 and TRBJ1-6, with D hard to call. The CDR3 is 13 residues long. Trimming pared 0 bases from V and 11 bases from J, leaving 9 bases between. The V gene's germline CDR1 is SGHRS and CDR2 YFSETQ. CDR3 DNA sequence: TGCGCCAGCAGCTTGGGGGCACTGGCACCCCTCCACTTT. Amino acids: CASSLGALAPLHF.

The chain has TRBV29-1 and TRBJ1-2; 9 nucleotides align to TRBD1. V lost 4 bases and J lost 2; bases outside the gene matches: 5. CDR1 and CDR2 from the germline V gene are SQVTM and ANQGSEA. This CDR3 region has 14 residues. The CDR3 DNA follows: TGCAGCGTTGGGACAGGGGACCAAAACTATGGCTACACCTTC. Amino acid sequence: CSVGTGDQNYGYTF.

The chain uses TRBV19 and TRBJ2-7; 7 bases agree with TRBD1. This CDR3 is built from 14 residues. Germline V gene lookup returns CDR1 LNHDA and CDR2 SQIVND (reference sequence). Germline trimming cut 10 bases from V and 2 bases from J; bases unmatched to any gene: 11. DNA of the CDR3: TGTGCCACTAAACAAGGGACAGCTACCTACGAGCAGTACTTC. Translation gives CATKQGTATYEQYF.

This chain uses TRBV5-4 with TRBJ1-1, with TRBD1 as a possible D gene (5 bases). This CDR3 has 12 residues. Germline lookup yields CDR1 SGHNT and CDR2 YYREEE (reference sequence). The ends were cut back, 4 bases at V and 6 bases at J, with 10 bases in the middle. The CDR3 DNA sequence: TGTGCCAGCAGCGACCAGGGATCTGAAGCTTTCTTT. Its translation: CASSDQGSEAFF.

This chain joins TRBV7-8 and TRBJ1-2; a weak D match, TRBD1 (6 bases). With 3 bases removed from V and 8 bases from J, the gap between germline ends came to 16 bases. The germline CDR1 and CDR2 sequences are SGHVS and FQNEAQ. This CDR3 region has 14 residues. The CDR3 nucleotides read TGTGCCAGCAGCTTGGGTACAGGGTATAACGGCTACACCTTC. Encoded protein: CASSLGTGYNGYTF.

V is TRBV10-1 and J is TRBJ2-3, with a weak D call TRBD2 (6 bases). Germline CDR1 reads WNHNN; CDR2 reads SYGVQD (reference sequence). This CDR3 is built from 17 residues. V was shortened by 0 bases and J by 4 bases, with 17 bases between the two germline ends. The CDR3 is CASSESSGLRSADTQYF. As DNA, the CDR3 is TGCGCCAGCAGTGAGTCGTCGGGACTTCGAAGTGCAGATACGCAGTATTTT.

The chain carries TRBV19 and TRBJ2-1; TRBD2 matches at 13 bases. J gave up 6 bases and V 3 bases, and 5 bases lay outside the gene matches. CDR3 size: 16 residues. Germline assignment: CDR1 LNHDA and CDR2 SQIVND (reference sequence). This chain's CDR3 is CASSIRTSGSFNEQFF. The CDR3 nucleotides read TGTGCCAGTAGTATCAGGACTAGCGGGAGTTTCAATGAGCAGTTCTTC.

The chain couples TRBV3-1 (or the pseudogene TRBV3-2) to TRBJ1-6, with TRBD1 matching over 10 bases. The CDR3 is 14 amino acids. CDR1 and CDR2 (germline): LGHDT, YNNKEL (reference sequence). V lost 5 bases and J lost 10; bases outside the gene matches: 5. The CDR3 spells CASSRRDRGSPLHF. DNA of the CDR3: TGTGCCAGCAGCAGACGGGACAGGGGATCACCCCTCCACTTT.

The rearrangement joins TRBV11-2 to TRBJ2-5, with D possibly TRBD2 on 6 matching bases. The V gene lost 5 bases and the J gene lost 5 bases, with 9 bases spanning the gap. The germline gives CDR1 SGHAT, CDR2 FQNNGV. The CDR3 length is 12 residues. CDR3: CASSPAGETQYF. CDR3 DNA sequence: TGTGCCAGCAGCCCCGCGGGGGAGACCCAGTACTTC.

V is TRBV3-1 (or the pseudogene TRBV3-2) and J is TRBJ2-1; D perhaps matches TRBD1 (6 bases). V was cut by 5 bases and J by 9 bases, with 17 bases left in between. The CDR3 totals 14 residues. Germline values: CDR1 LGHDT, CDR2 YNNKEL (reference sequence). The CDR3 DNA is TGTGCCAGCAGCGCCCTAGGGGGTTCAATTGAGCAGTTCTTC. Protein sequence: CASSALGGSIEQFF.

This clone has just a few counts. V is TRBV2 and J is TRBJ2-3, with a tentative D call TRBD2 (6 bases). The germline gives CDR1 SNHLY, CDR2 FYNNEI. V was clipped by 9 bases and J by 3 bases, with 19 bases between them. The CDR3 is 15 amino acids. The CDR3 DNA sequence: TGTGCCAGGCGTCTGACGGGAGTAGGGACAGATACGCAGTATTTT. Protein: CARRLTGVGTDTQYF.

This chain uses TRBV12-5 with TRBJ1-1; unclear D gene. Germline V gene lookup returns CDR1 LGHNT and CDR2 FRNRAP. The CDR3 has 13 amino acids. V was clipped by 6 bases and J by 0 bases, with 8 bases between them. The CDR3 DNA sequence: TGTGCTAGTGGAATAGAGATGAACACTGAAGCTTTCTTT. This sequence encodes CASGIEMNTEAFF.